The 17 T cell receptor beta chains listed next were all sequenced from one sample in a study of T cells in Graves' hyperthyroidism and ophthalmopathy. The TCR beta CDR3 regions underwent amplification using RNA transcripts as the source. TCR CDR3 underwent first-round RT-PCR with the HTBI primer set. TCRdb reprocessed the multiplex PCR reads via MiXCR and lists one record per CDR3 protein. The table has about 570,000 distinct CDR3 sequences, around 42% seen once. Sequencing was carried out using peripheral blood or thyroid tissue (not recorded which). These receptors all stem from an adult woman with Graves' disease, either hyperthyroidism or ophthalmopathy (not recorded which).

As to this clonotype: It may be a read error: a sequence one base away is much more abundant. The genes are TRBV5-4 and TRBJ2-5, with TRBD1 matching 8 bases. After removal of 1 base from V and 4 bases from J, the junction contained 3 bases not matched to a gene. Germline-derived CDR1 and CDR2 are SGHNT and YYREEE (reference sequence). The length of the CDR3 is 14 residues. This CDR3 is CASSLSTGGETQYF. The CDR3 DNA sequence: TGTGCCAGCAGCTTGAGCACAGGGGGAGAGACCCAGTACTTC. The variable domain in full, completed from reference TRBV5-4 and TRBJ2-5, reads ETGVTQSPTHLIKTRGQQVTLRCSSQSGHNTVSWYQQALGQGPQFIFQYYREEENGRGNFPPRFSGLQFPNYSSELNVNALELDDSALYLCASSLSTGGETQYFGPGTRLLVL.

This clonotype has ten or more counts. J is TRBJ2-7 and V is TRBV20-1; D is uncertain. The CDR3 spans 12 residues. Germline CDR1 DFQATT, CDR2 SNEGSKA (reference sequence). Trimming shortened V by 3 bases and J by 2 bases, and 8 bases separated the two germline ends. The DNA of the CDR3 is TGCAGTGCTAGCCCGGATCCCTACGAGCAGTACTTC. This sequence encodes CSASPDPYEQYF.

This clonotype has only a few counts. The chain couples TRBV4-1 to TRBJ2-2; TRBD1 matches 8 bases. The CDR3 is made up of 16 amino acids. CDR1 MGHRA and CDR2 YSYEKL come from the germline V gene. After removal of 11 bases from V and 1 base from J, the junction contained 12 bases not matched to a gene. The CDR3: CAGTGGQDENTGELFF. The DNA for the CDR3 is TGCGCCGGTACAGGGGGTCAAGACGAGAACACCGGGGAGCTGTTTTTT.

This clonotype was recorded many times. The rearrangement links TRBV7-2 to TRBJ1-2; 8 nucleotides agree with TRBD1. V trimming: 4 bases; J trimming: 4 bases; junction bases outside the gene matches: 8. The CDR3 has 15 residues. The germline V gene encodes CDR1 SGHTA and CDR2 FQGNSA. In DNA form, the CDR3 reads TGTGCCAGCAGCTCGAGTGGACAGGGTTCCTATGGCTACACCTTC. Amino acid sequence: CASSSSGQGSYGYTF.

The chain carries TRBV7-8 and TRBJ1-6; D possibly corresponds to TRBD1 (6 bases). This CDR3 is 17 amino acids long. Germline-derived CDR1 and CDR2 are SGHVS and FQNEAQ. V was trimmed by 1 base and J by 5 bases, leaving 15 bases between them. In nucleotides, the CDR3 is TGTGCCAGCAGCTTAGAAGTCAGGGACAAAGATAATTCACCCCTCCACTTT. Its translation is CASSLEVRDKDNSPLHF.

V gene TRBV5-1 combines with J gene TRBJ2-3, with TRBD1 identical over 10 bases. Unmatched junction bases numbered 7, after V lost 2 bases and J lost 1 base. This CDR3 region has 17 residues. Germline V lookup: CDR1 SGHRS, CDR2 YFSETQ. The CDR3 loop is CASSLGVGTGGTDTQYF. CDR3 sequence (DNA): TGCGCCAGCAGCTTAGGAGTGGGGACAGGGGGCACAGATACGCAGTATTTT.

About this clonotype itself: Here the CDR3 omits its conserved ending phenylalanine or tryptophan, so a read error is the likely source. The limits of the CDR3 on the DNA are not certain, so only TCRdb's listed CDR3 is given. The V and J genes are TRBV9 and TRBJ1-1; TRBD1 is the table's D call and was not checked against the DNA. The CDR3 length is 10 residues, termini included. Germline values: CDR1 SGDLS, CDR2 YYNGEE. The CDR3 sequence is CASSPSPGGG.

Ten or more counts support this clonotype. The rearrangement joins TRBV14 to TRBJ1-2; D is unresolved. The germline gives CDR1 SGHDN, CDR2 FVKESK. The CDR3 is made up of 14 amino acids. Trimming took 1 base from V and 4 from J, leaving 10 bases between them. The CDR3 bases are TGTGCCAGCAGCCAAGTGGCCGGAACCTATGGCTACACCTTC. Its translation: CASSQVAGTYGYTF. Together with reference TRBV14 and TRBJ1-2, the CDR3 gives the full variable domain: EAGVTQFPSHSVIEKGQTVTLRCDPISGHDNLYWYRRVMGKEIKFLLHFVKESKQDESGMPNNRFLAERTGGTYSTLKVQPAELEDSGVYFCASSQVAGTYGYTFGSGTRLTVV.

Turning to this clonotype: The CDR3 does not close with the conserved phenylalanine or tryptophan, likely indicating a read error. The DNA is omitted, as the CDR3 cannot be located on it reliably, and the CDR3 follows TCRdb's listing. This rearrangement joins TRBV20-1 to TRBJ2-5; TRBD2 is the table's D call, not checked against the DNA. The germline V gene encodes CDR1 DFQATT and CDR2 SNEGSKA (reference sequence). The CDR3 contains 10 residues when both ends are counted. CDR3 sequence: CSARELAGDA.

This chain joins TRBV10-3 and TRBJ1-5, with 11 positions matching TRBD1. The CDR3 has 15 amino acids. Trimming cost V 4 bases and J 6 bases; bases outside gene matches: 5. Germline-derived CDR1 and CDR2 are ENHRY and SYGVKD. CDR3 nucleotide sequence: TGTGCCATCAGTGGGGACAGGGGGGAAAGTCAGCCCCAGCATTTT. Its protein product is CAISGDRGESQPQHF.

CDR3 amino acids: CSAQGDDYGYTF. In DNA form, the CDR3 reads TGCAGTGCTCAGGGGGATGACTATGGCTACACCTTC. The chain is built from TRBV20-1 and TRBJ1-2, with 7 positions matching TRBD1. CDR1 DFQATT and CDR2 SNEGSKA come from the germline V gene (reference sequence). This CDR3 has 12 amino acids. J lost 3 bases, V lost 5 bases, and 3 bases had no gene match.

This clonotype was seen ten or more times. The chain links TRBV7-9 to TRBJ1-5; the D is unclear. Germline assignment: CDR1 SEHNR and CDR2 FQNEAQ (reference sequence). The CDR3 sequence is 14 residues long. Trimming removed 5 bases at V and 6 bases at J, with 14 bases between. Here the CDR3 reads CASSPPGEGQPQHF. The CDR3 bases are TGTGCCAGCAGCCCACCAGGTGAGGGTCAGCCCCAGCATTTT.

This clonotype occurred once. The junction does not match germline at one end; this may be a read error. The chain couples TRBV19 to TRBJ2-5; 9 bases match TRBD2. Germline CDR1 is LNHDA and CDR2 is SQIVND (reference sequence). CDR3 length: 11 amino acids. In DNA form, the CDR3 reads TGTACCAGTACGGCGGGAGGGCCCCAGTACTTC. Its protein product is CTSTAGGPQYF.

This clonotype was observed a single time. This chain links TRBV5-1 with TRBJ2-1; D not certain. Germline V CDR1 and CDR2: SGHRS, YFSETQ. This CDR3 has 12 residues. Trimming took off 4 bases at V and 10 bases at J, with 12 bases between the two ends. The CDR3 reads CASSAALGEQFF. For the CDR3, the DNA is TGCGCCAGCAGCGCCGCCCTGGGGGAGCAGTTCTTC.

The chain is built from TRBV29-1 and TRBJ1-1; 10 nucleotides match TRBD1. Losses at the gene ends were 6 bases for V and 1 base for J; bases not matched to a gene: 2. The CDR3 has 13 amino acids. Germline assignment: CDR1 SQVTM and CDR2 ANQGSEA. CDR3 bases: TGCAGCGTGACAGGGGGCGCGAACACTGAAGCTTTCTTT. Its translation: CSVTGGANTEAFF.

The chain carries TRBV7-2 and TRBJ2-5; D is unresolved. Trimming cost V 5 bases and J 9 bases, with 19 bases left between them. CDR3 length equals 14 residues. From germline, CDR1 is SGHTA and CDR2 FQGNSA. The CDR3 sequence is CASSPAGPGQPQYF. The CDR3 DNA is TGTGCCAGCAGCCCGGCAGGTCCAGGTCAGCCCCAGTACTTC.

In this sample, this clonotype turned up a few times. The CDR3 loop reads CATSRDPSTGDTQYF. The CDR3 DNA reads TGTGCCACCAGCAGAGATCCCAGCACCGGGGATACGCAGTATTTT. The chain employs TRBV15 and TRBJ2-3; D is ambiguous. With 0 bases removed from V and 6 bases from J, the gap between germline ends came to 13 bases. The germline CDR1 and CDR2 sequences are LNHNV and YYDKDF (reference sequence). This CDR3 is 15 amino acids long.